The next 27 T cell receptor beta chains were all read from a single sample in a study of long-term antiretroviral therapy in people with HIV. With survey level as its setting, the immunoSEQ assay was v3.0. The protocol was immunoSEQ multiplex PCR, while the TCRdb copy is restricted to in-frame clones and leaves out a portion. The table records tens of thousands of clones, approximately 96% of them present only once. Here the sequenced sample was unsorted PBMCs, taken 6.6 years after starting antiretroviral therapy. Receptors were obtained from a man in his thirties or forties with HIV.

The J gene is TRBJ2-7, the V gene TRBV10-3, with TRBD1 matching over 8 bases. In germline, CDR1 is ENHRY, CDR2 SYGVKD. Trimming at V came to 10 bases and at J to 5 bases, leaving 13 bases not matched to a gene. The CDR3 is 14 amino acids. In DNA form, the CDR3 reads TGTGCCACAACCTCCAGGGGGCGCGACCACGAGCAGTACTTC. The encoded protein is CATTSRGRDHEQYF.

The chain links TRBV2 to TRBJ2-3; 11 bases map to TRBD2. CDR1 SNHLY and CDR2 FYNNEI come from the germline V gene. The CDR3 has 15 residues. The ends lost 5 bases at V and 7 bases at J; junction bases unmatched: 8. The CDR3 DNA reads as TGTGCCAGCAGTCCTAGCGGGGGGACCCCCTATACGCAGTATTTT. Translation gives CASSPSGGTPYTQYF.

The chain has TRBV19 and TRBJ2-7, with D maybe TRBD2 (6 bases). Trimming took off 7 bases at V and 6 bases at J, with 13 bases between the two ends. Germline-derived CDR1 and CDR2 are LNHDA and SQIVND (reference sequence). The CDR3 runs to 12 residues. CDR3 in amino acids: CASKGVGGEQYF. In DNA, the CDR3 is TGTGCCAGTAAGGGAGTGGGGGGCGAGCAGTACTTC.

The chain couples TRBV10-3 to TRBJ2-3, with 7 bases aligning to TRBD2. Germline V gene sequence: CDR1 ENHRY, CDR2 SYGVKD. With V trimmed by 0 bases and J by 1 base, 7 bases remained unmatched. CDR3 length: 17 amino acids. For the CDR3, the DNA is TGTGCCATCAGTGAGTCTGGGGGGGGTCAGGGCACAGATACGCAGTATTTT. Protein sequence: CAISESGGGQGTDTQYF.

The chain carries TRBV29-1 and TRBJ1-2, with TRBD1 identical over 7 bases. Germline-derived CDR1 and CDR2 are SQVTM and ANQGSEA. This CDR3 has 16 amino acids. Losses at the gene ends were 1 base for V and 4 bases for J; bases not matched to a gene: 12. The CDR3 here is CSVEGYRAGGSYGYTF. DNA for the CDR3: TGCAGCGTTGAAGGCTATAGGGCAGGGGGGTCCTATGGCTACACCTTC.

The chain links TRBV30 to TRBJ1-1, with a tentative D call TRBD1 (6 bases). Germline CDR1 is GTSNPN and CDR2 is SVGIG (reference sequence). Between the trimmed V and J ends, which lost 3 bases and 3 bases, there was a span of 14 bases. There are 14 residues in the CDR3. The CDR3 DNA follows: TGTGCCTGGAGCGGGCAGGGGAAGGACACTGAAGCTTTCTTT. Amino acid sequence: CAWSGQGKDTEAFF.

The chain carries TRBV6-5 and TRBJ1-1, with TRBD1 as a possible D gene (5 bases). Trimming removed 0 bases from V and 3 bases from J, with 8 bases in between. Germline assignment: CDR1 MNHEY and CDR2 SVGAGI. The CDR3 runs to 14 residues. The CDR3 sequence: CASSYSWGDTEAFF. In nucleotides, the CDR3 is TGTGCCAGCAGTTACTCGTGGGGGGACACTGAAGCTTTCTTT.

This chain connects TRBV27 to TRBJ2-6; D not resolved. V lost 6 bases and J lost 1, with 4 bases in between. Germline loops: CDR1 MNHEY, CDR2 SMNVEV (reference sequence). The CDR3 is made up of 13 amino acids. CDR3 protein: CASRLSGANVLTF. CDR3 DNA: TGTGCCAGCAGGTTGTCTGGGGCCAACGTCCTGACTTTC.

The chain carries TRBV19 and TRBJ1-2; D not certain. V was clipped by 3 bases and J by 4 bases, with 9 bases between them. The CDR3 loop spans 13 amino acids. Germline lookup yields CDR1 LNHDA and CDR2 SQIVND (reference sequence). CDR3 in amino acids: CASSIKGFYGYTF. CDR3 in DNA: TGTGCCAGTAGTATCAAGGGTTTCTATGGCTACACCTTC.

The genes are TRBV7-9 and TRBJ1-1; the D gene is possibly TRBD1 (5 bases). The CDR3 consists of 12 residues. The germline V and J ends were trimmed by 5 bases and 6 bases, with 10 bases remaining between them. Germline V gives CDR1 SEHNR, CDR2 FQNEAQ (reference sequence). CDR3 nucleotide sequence: TGTGCCAGCAGCCTCGGACATGCTGAAGCTTTCTTT. Its translation: CASSLGHAEAFF.

J is TRBJ2-5 and V is TRBV5-1, with D uncertain. CDR3 size: 14 residues. CDR1 and CDR2 (germline): SGHRS, YFSETQ. With 3 bases removed from V and 5 bases from J, the gap between germline ends came to 14 bases. The CDR3 DNA reads TGCGCCAGCAGCTCGGAATCGAAATTGGAGACCCAGTACTTC. It translates to CASSSESKLETQYF.

The chain has TRBV5-6 and TRBJ2-1, with 9 bases matching TRBD2. Looked up from germline, CDR1 is SGHDT and CDR2 is YYEEEE. V lost 4 bases, J lost 0 bases, and 5 bases stayed unmatched. This CDR3 contains 16 residues. The CDR3 is CASSLSGRGSYNEQFF. Here the CDR3 DNA reads TGTGCCAGCAGCCTTAGCGGGAGAGGCTCCTACAATGAGCAGTTCTTC.

This sequence joins TRBV19 and TRBJ1-2; 8 bases are shared with TRBD1. V gave up 7 bases and J gave up 6 bases; unmatched junction bases: 1. Germline lookup yields CDR1 LNHDA and CDR2 SQIVND (reference sequence). The CDR3 is 11 residues long. CDR3: CASMGQDGYTF. For the CDR3, the DNA is TGTGCCAGTATGGGACAGGATGGCTACACCTTC.

V is TRBV11-3 and J is TRBJ2-1, with D maybe TRBD1 (6 bases). Trimming removed 5 bases from V and 9 bases from J, with 14 bases in between. Germline loops: CDR1 SGHNT, CDR2 YENEEA. This CDR3 is 13 amino acids long. CDR3 sequence: CASSQGPAGEQFF. The CDR3 DNA reads as TGTGCCAGCAGCCAGGGGCCTGCCGGTGAGCAGTTCTTC. Variable domain in full (rest from reference TRBV11-3 and TRBJ2-1): EAGVVQSPRYKIIEKKQPVAFWCNPISGHNTLYWYLQNLGQGPELLIRYENEEAVDDSQLPKDRFSAERLKGVDSTLKIQPAELGDSAVYLCASSQGPAGEQFFGPGTRLTVL.

The J gene is TRBJ2-7, the V gene TRBV5-1, with D perhaps matching TRBD1 (5 bases). The CDR3 spans 12 residues. Germline-derived CDR1 and CDR2 are SGHRS and YFSETQ. Trimming stripped 4 bases from V and 3 bases from J, with 8 bases between. Written as DNA, the CDR3 is TGCGCCAGCAGCGCAACAGGCTACGAGCAGTACTTC. Translating it yields CASSATGYEQYF.

The chain couples TRBV11-2 to TRBJ2-7; no firm D call. Trimming removed 2 bases from V and 1 base from J, with 9 bases in between. This CDR3 is 14 amino acids long. Germline V lookup: CDR1 SGHAT, CDR2 FQNNGV. This CDR3 reads CASSLQLASYEQYF. The CDR3, as DNA: TGTGCCAGCAGCTTACAGTTGGCTTCCTACGAGCAGTACTTC. Full variable domain (remainder filled in from reference TRBV11-2 and TRBJ2-7): EAGVAQSPRYKIIEKRQSVAFWCNPISGHATLYWYQQILGQGPKLLIQFQNNGVVDDSQLPKDRFSAERLKGVDSTLKIQPAKLEDSAVYLCASSLQLASYEQYFGPGTRLTVT.

This chain links TRBV5-6 with TRBJ1-2; D possibly corresponds to TRBD1 (5 bases). Germline assignment: CDR1 SGHDT and CDR2 YYEEEE. The CDR3 is 13 amino acids. Between the trimmed V and J ends, which lost 6 bases and 1 base, there was a span of 10 bases. CDR3 nucleotides: TGTGCCAGCACCATTGGGGGTAACTATGGCTACACCTTC. Translation: CASTIGGNYGYTF.

The CDR3 here is CASHTTRQGGDYGYTF. DNA of the CDR3: TGTGCCAGCCACACTACTCGACAGGGAGGGGACTATGGCTACACCTTC. The chain links TRBV5-4 to TRBJ1-2, with 7 bases lining up with TRBD1. CDR1 and CDR2 (germline): SGHNT, YYREEE (reference sequence). Trimming took 7 bases from V and 3 from J; bases not matched to a gene: 15. The CDR3 has 16 residues.

The CDR3 region is CAWSRGGTAYEQYF. CDR3 nucleotide sequence: TGTGCCTGGAGTAGGGGCGGGACAGCCTACGAGCAGTACTTC. The V call is TRBV30, the J call TRBJ2-7, with D possibly matching TRBD1 (7 bases). Germline CDR1 reads GTSNPN; CDR2 reads SVGIG (reference sequence). The CDR3 is 14 amino acids. Trimming pared 2 bases from V and 2 bases from J, leaving 13 bases between.

The chain joins TRBV10-3 to TRBJ2-7; D is unresolved. Trimming stripped 6 bases from V and 6 bases from J, with 15 bases between. The CDR3 extends over 13 amino acids. Germline lookup yields CDR1 ENHRY and CDR2 SYGVKD. The CDR3 loop is CAIRWGDLSEQYF. CDR3 sequence (DNA): TGTGCCATCAGGTGGGGTGACCTGAGCGAGCAGTACTTC.

This chain uses TRBV4-3 with TRBJ1-2; D is unresolved. CDR3 length: 15 residues. V was pared by 1 base and J by 8 bases, with 17 bases between. Germline CDR1 reads LGHNA; CDR2 reads YSLEER. CDR3 nucleotides: TGCGCCAGCAGCCAAGCTATATATGCGGGCTGGGGCTACACCTTC. Translating it yields CASSQAIYAGWGYTF.

J is TRBJ2-5 and V is TRBV7-5. TRBV7-5 is assigned pseudogene status. The CDR3 extends over 14 amino acids. The CDR3 sequence: CARSEGPLKETQYF. The CDR3 DNA reads TGTGCCAGAAGCGAGGGACCGTTAAAAGAGACCCAGTACTTC.

The chain joins TRBV28 to TRBJ2-7; no firm D call. This CDR3 comprises 13 residues. Germline CDR1 and CDR2: MDHEN and SYDVKM. Trimming took off 1 base at V and 7 bases at J, with 11 bases between the two ends. In nucleotides, the CDR3 is TGTGCCAGCAGTTTATCCTGGCTGGGAGAGCAGTACTTC. It encodes CASSLSWLGEQYF.

J is TRBJ2-7 and V is TRBV30, with no clear D. Between the trimmed V and J ends, which lost 4 bases and 4 bases, there was a span of 14 bases. Germline V gene sequence: CDR1 GTSNPN, CDR2 SVGIG (reference sequence). The CDR3 totals 13 residues. The CDR3 DNA follows: TGTGCCTGGAAGTCGAACCCTGTGTACGAGCAGTACTTC. It translates to CAWKSNPVYEQYF.

The J gene is TRBJ2-7, the V gene TRBV11-2; a possible D gene is TRBD1 (6 bases). The CDR3 consists of 15 residues. Germline CDR1 reads SGHAT; CDR2 reads FQNNGV. V lost 4 bases and J 3 bases, leaving 16 bases between the germline ends. CDR3 region: CASSSRGGLSYEQYF. CDR3 sequence (DNA): TGTGCCAGCAGCTCCAGGGGCGGATTAAGCTACGAGCAGTACTTC.

The rearrangement links TRBV7-9 to TRBJ1-1, with D unclear. The V gene lost 3 bases and the J gene lost 1 base, with 9 bases spanning the gap. The length of the CDR3 is 14 residues. In germline, CDR1 is SEHNR, CDR2 FQNEAQ (reference sequence). This CDR3 is CASSFGRPNTEAFF. The CDR3 region has the DNA TGTGCCAGCAGCTTCGGCCGACCGAACACTGAAGCTTTCTTT.

This chain uses TRBV7-3 with TRBJ1-1, with D possibly matching TRBD1 (5 bases). The ends were cut back, 0 bases at V and 5 bases at J, with 10 bases in the middle. Germline V gene data show CDR1 as SGHTA and CDR2 as FQGTGA. CDR3 length equals 14 residues. The chain's CDR3 is CASSLTGGGTEAFF. The DNA for the CDR3 is TGTGCCAGCAGCTTAACTGGCGGGGGTACTGAAGCTTTCTTT.